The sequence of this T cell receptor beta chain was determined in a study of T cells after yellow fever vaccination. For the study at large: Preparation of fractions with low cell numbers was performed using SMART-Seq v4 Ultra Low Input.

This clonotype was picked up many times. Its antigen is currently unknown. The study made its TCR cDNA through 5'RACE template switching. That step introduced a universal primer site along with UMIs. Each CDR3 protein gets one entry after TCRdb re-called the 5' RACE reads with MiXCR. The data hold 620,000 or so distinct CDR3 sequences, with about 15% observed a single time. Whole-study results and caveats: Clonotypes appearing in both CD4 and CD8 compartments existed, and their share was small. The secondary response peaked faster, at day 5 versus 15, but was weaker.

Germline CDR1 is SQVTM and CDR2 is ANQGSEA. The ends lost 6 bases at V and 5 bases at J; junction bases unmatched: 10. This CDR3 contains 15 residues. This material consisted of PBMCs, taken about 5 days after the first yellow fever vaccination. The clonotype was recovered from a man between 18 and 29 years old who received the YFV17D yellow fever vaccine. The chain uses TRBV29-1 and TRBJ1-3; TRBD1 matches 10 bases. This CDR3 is CSVSRTGGGRNTIYF. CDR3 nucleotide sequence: TGCAGCGTCTCCCGGACAGGGGGTGGAAGAAACACCATATATTTT.